These T cell receptor beta chains were read from a single sample in a study of cytomegalovirus exposure and HLA in healthy donors. Assay used: immunoSEQ multiplex PCR; TCRdb lists only in-frame clones, some missing. The sample table includes 100,000 to 150,000 clones. Sequences were obtained from PBMCs. These receptors were obtained from a woman aged 35 to 49 in good health and CMV-seronegative. Both conserved end residues are part of each CDR3. The order of the fields is V gene, J gene, D gene, CDR3 protein, CDR3 DNA. The D gene is left open where the match is weak.

>TRBV6-5|TRBJ1-3|NA
CASGEGDSGNTIYF
TGTGCCAGCGGAGAAGGGGATAGTGGAAACACCATATATTTT
>TRBV27|TRBJ2-3|TRBD1
CASSLGTGVTDTQYF
TGTGCCAGCAGTTTGGGGACAGGGGTCACAGATACGCAGTATTTT
>TRBV23-1|TRBJ1-4|TRBD1
CASSRWDRGLQTSNEKLFF
TGCGCCAGCAGTCGATGGGACAGGGGGCTCCAAACCTCTAATGAAAAACTGTTTTTT
>TRBV29-1|TRBJ2-1|TRBD2
CSVKGLAGNEQFF
TGCAGCGTGAAGGGACTAGCGGGAAATGAGCAGTTCTTC
>TRBV18|TRBJ2-5|TRBD2
CASSPRGLAGLTATQQETQYF
TGTGCCAGCTCACCAAGAGGACTAGCGGGGCTAACCGCTACTCAACAAGAGACCCAGTACTTC
>TRBV28|TRBJ1-1|NA
CASTKGVNTEAFF
TGTGCCAGCACGAAGGGGGTGAACACTGAAGCTTTCTTT
>TRBV18|TRBJ1-1|NA
CASSPPQRLAAEAFF
TGTGCCAGCTCACCACCGCAACGGCTGGCGGCTGAAGCTTTCTTT
>TRBV5-1|TRBJ2-3|TRBD2
CASSLGGSDTQYF
TGCGCCAGCAGCTTGGGCGGGAGCGATACGCAGTATTTT
>TRBV4-2|TRBJ2-2|TRBD1
CASSHSGQDRVNTGELFF
TGTGCCAGCAGCCACAGTGGACAGGACCGCGTGAACACCGGGGAGCTGTTTTTT
>TRBV7-8|TRBJ2-3|TRBD2
CASSSGRGRDTQYF
TGTGCCAGCAGCTCGGGGCGGGGGAGAGATACGCAGTATTTT
>TRBV6-5|TRBJ1-3|NA
CASRPWGGRGNTIYF
TGTGCCAGCAGACCCTGGGGGGGTCGGGGAAACACCATATATTTT
>TRBV19|TRBJ1-2|TRBD1
CASSETGGYGYTF
TGTGCCAGTAGTGAGACAGGGGGCTATGGCTACACCTTC
>TRBV18|TRBJ2-1|NA
CASSQNGAPSSYNEQFF
TGTGCCAGCTCGCAAAATGGGGCTCCGAGCTCCTACAATGAGCAGTTCTTC
>TRBV7-6|TRBJ1-5|NA
CVRWWGGGSHSNQPQHF
TGTGTAAGGTGGTGGGGGGGCGGAAGTCATAGCAATCAGCCCCAGCATTTT
>TRBV11-1|TRBJ1-6|NA
CASSGGGTPYNSPLHF
TGTGCCAGCAGCGGCGGGGGGACGCCCTATAATTCACCCCTCCACTTT
>TRBV7-2|TRBJ2-2|TRBD2
CATRPGGGTGELFF
TGTGCCACTCGGCCCGGGGGGGGCACCGGGGAGCTGTTTTTT
>TRBV15|TRBJ1-4|NA
CATSRDRMTNEKLFF
TGTGCCACCAGCAGAGACAGGATGACTAATGAAAAACTGTTTTTT
>TRBV6-6|TRBJ1-1|NA
CASSYSGGTEAFF
TGTGCCAGCAGTTACTCGGGAGGCACTGAAGCTTTCTTT
>TRBV19|TRBJ1-2|TRBD1
CASSKGTGVGANYGYTF
TGTGCCAGTAGTAAAGGGACAGGGGTTGGGGCTAACTATGGCTACACCTTC
>TRBV28|TRBJ2-4|NA
CASSPPGTSKNIQYF
TGTGCCAGCAGCCCTCCCGGGACAAGCAAAAACATTCAGTACTTC
>TRBV5-1|TRBJ2-7|TRBD1
CASTQTGGRNEQYF
TGCGCCAGTACACAAACAGGGGGAAGGAACGAGCAGTACTTC
>TRBV29-1|TRBJ1-2|TRBD1
CSDGQAGQGTYGYTF
TGCAGCGACGGACAGGCCGGGCAGGGTACCTATGGCTACACCTTC
>TRBV7-9|TRBJ1-1|NA
CASSLSLIEAFF
TGTGCCAGCAGTCTGAGTTTAATCGAAGCTTTCTTT
>TRBV10-3|TRBJ1-1|TRBD1
CASNRAGGTEAFF
TGTGCCAGCAATAGGGCAGGGGGAACTGAAGCTTTCTTT
>TRBV7-9|TRBJ2-3|NA
CASSLKRSGGTDTQYF
TGTGCCAGCAGCCTAAAACGGTCAGGGGGCACAGATACGCAGTATTTT
>TRBV29-1|TRBJ1-2|NA
CSVETSNYGYTF
TGCAGCGTTGAAACAAGTAACTATGGCTACACCTTC
>TRBV7-9|TRBJ2-5|TRBD1
CASGHTSRQGISQYF
TGTGCCAGCGGACACACGAGTCGACAGGGAATTAGCCAGTACTTC
>TRBV5-1|TRBJ2-1|NA
CASTPGGEQFF
TGCGCCAGCACCCCCGGGGGTGAGCAGTTCTTC
>TRBV5-1|TRBJ2-5|TRBD1
CASSSGRTGEGETQYF
TGCGCCAGCAGCTCCGGACGGACAGGGGAGGGGGAGACCCAGTACTTC